This is a list of T cell receptor beta chains from one sample in a study of blood T cell repertoires in COVID-19. TCRdb's table, derived via immunoSEQ multiplex PCR, lists solely in-frame clones and lacks some. The sample lists 250,000 to 300,000 clones; roughly 91% were seen once. The sequenced sample was PBMCs or T cells enriched from blood (not recorded which). Source of these receptors: a middle-aged woman with acute COVID-19. The CDR3 runs from the conserved cysteine through the conserved F or W. The D gene is left open where the match is weak. Not every row has a clone size; where given, it reads once, few, many or a size class.

>TRBJ1-1|TRBV11-2|NA|TRBD1
TGTGCCAGCAGCGAAGGACAGGGGAGTGTCACTGAAGCTTTCTTT
CASSEGQGSVTEAFF
>TRBJ1-1|TRBV2|NA|NA
TGTGCCAGCAGTGAGGGGGCGAGGACTGAAGCTTTCTTT
CASSEGARTEAFF
>TRBJ1-1|TRBV18|NA|NA
TGTGCCAGCTCACCATCCGGGACACGGGGCACTGAAGCTTTCTTT
CASSPSGTRGTEAFF
>TRBJ1-5|TRBV30|NA|NA
TGTGCCTGGACAGCGGGAAACGGCAATCAGCCCCAGCATTTT
CAWTAGNGNQPQHF
>TRBJ1-2|TRBV30|NA|NA
TGTGCCTGGACAGGGTATAGTGGCTACACCTTC
CAWTGYSGYTF
>TRBJ2-5|TRBV12-3/TRBV12-4|NA|NA
TGTGCCAGCAGCCCCGGCTCCCAAAGAGGGTACTTC
CASSPGSQRGYF
>TRBJ2-5|TRBV3-1/TRBV3-2|once|TRBD1
TGTGCCAGCAGCCAAGGTCTTCGACAGGGTAAGGAGACCCAGTACTTC
CASSQGLRQGKETQYF
>TRBJ2-7|TRBV30|NA|NA
TGTGCCTGGGGGCGGCAGGGGGGCGAGCAGTACTTC
CAWGRQGGEQYF
>TRBJ2-3|TRBV7-2|NA|TRBD2
TGTGCCAGCAGCTCCCCGGGACTAGCGGGGTGGGTTTTT
CASSSPGLAGWVF
>TRBJ2-7|TRBV5-1|NA|NA
TGCGCCAGCAGCACCCAGCCTAGCTCCTACGAGCAGTACTTC
CASSTQPSSYEQYF
>TRBJ2-7|TRBV14|NA|TRBD2
TGTGCCAGCAGCCTTCGCTCCGGGACTAGCGGCTACGAGCAGTACTTC
CASSLRSGTSGYEQYF
>TRBJ1-5|TRBV19|NA|NA
TGTGCCAGTAGTATTGTCACAGGGCCCCAGCCCCAGCATTTT
CASSIVTGPQPQHF
>TRBJ2-1|TRBV7-8|NA|TRBD2
TGTGCCAGCAGCTTAGACCGCGGGGGTGAGCAGTTCTTC
CASSLDRGGEQFF
>TRBJ1-5|TRBV24-1|NA|NA
TGTGCCACCAGCCCCGGGGGGAATCAGCCCCAGCATTTT
CATSPGGNQPQHF
>TRBJ1-6|TRBV11-2|NA|NA
TGTGCCAGCAGCTTAGGTCGGCAGGGAAATTCACCCCTCCACTTT
CASSLGRQGNSPLHF
>TRBJ2-7|TRBV19|NA|TRBD1
TGTGCCAGTAGTATAGAGGGGACAGGCTCCTACGAGCAGTACTTC
CASSIEGTGSYEQYF
>TRBJ2-2|TRBV3-1/TRBV3-2|NA|NA
TGTGCCAGCAGCCCCTCGGCCGGGGAGCTGTTTTTT
CASSPSAGELFF
>TRBJ2-3|TRBV5-8|once|TRBD2
TGTGCCAGCAGCTCAGCGGGAGGGGGAGATACGCAGTATTTT
CASSSAGGGDTQYF
>TRBJ1-5|TRBV6-2/TRBV6-3|NA|NA
TGTGCCAGCAGTTACTCGGGACTTAGCAATCAGCCCCAGCATTTT
CASSYSGLSNQPQHF
>TRBJ2-3|TRBV11-2|NA|NA
TGTGCCAGCAGCTTGTCTCAGGGTCCAGATACGCAGTATTTT
CASSLSQGPDTQYF
>TRBJ2-4|TRBV14|NA|TRBD1
TGTGCCAGCAGCCAAGTTTGGGGGACAGTGCTAGCCAAAAACATTCAGTACTTC
CASSQVWGTVLAKNIQYF
>TRBJ1-1|TRBV3-1/TRBV3-2|NA|TRBD1
TGTGCCAGCAGCCTAAGGACAGGGGCGAACACTGAAGCTTTCTTT
CASSLRTGANTEAFF
>TRBJ2-5|TRBV19|NA|TRBD2
TGTGCCAGTAGTATTTTTGGCGGGAGGGCCGGGGAGACCCAGTACTTC
CASSIFGGRAGETQYF
>TRBJ1-6|TRBV5-1|once|TRBD1
TGCGCCAGCAGTACCGGGACAGGGGCCCCACCCCTCCACTTT
CASSTGTGAPPLHF
>TRBJ1-6|TRBV19|NA|TRBD1
TGTGCCAGTAGTATAGCACACACCGGGACAGTTAATTCACCCCTCCACTTT
CASSIAHTGTVNSPLHF